This T cell receptor (beta chain) was identified in a study of blood T cells in healthy people across ages. To note about this clonotype: This may be a read error: a much more frequent sequence differs by one nucleotide.

The CDR3 loop spans 17 amino acids. V was pared by 8 bases and J by 4 bases, with 11 bases of the junction left unmatched. Germline CDR1 reads SEHNR; CDR2 reads FQNEAQ (reference sequence). A sample-barcoded 5' primer and a J-beta primer mix were used in a second PCR of roughly 6 to 12 cycles. TCRdb ran MiXCR on the 5' RACE reads and lists one entry per CDR3 protein. Counted here are some 940,000 distinct CDR3 sequences, almost 30% occurring once; the ten biggest clones make up more than 8.5%. This same sample was also taken into another study, of T cells of mothers and their children.

Sequenced: blood. The genes are TRBV7-9 and TRBJ2-5, with 15 bases that match TRBD2. The sequence came from a woman in her forties in good health. DNA for the CDR3: TGTGCCAGCGGTCGGACTAGCGGGGGGGCCGGTCGAGAGACCCAGTACTTC. Its protein product is CASGRTSGGAGRETQYF.